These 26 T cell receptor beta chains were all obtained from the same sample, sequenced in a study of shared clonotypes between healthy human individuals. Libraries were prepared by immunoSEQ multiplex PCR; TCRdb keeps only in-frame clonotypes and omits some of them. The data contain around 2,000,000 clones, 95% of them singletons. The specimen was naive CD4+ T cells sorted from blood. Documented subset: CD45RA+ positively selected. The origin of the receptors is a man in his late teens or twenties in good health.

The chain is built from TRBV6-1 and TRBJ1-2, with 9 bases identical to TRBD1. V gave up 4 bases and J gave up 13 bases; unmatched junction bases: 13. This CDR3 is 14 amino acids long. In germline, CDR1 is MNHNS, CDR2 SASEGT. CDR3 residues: CASSGGQGTGACTF. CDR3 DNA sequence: TGTGCCAGCAGTGGTGGACAGGGGACCGGGGCTTGCACCTTC.

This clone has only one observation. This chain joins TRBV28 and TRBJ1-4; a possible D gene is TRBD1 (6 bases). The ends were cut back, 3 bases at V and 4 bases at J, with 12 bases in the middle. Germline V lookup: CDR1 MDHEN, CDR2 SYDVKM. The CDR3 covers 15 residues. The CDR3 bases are TGTGCCAGCAGTTTGGGGGGGGCTCTTAATGAAAAACTGTTTTTT. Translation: CASSLGGALNEKLFF.

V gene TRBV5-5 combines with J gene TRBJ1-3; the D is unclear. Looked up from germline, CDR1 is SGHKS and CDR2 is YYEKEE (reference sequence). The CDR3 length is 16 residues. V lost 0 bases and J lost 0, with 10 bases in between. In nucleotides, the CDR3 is TGTGCCAGCAGCTTGGTGGGCAGCCCCTCTGGAAACACCATATATTTT. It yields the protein CASSLVGSPSGNTIYF.

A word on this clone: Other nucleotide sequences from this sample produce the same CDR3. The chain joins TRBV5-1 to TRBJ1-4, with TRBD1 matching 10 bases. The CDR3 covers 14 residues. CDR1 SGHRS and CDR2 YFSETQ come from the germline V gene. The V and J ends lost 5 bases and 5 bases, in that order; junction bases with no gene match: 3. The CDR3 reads CASSPTGGNEKLFF. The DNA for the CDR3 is TGCGCCAGCAGTCCGACAGGGGGCAATGAAAAACTGTTTTTT.

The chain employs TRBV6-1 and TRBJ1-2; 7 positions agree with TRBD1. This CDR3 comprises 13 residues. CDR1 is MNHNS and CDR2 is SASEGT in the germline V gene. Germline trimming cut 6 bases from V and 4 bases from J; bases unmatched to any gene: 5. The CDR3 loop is CASSFDRAYGYTF. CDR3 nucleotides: TGTGCCAGCAGCTTTGACAGGGCCTATGGCTACACCTTC.

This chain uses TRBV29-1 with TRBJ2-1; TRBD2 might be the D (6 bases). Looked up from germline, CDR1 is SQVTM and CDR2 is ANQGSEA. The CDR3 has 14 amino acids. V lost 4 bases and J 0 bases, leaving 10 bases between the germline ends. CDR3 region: CSVAFGSSYNEQFF. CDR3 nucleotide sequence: TGCAGCGTTGCATTCGGGAGCTCCTACAATGAGCAGTTCTTC.

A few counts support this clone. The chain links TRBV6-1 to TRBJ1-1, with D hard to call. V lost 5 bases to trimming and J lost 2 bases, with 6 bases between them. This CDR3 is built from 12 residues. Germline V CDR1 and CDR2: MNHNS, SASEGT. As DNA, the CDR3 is TGTGCCAGCAGTCACCCAAACACTGAAGCTTTCTTT. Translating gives CASSHPNTEAFF.

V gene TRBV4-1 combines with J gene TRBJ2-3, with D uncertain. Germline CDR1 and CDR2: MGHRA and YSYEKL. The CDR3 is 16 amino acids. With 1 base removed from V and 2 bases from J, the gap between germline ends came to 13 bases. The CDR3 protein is CASSQVSPLSTDTQYF. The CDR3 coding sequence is TGCGCCAGCAGCCAAGTCAGTCCTCTGTCCACAGATACGCAGTATTTT.

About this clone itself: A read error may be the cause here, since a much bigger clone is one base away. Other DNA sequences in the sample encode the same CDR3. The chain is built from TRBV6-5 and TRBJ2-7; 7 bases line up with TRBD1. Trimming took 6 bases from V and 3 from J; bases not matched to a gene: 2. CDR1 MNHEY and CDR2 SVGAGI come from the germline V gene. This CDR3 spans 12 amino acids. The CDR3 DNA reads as TGTGCCAGCAGCAGGGACAGCTACGAGCAGTACTTC. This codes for CASSRDSYEQYF.

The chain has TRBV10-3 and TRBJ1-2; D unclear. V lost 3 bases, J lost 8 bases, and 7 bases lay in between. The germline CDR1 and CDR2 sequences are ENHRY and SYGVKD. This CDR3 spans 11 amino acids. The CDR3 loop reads CAISEEAGYTF. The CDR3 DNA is TGTGCCATCAGTGAAGAGGCAGGCTACACCTTC.

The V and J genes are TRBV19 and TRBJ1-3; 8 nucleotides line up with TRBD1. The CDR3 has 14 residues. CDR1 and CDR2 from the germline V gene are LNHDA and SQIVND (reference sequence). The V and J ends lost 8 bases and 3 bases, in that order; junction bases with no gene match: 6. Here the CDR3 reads CASSKGQVGNTIYF. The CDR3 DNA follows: TGTGCCAGTTCCAAGGGACAGGTTGGAAACACCATATATTTT.

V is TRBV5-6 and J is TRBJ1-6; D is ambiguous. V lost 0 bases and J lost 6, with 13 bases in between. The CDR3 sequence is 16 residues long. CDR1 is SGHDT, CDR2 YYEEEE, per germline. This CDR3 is CASSLARSSPNSPLHF. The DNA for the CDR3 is TGTGCCAGCAGCTTGGCCAGATCTAGCCCTAATTCACCCCTCCACTTT.

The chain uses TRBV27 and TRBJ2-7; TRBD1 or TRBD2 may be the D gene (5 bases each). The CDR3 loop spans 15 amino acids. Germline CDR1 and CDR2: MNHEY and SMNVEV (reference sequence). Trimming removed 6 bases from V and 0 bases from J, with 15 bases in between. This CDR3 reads CASSGAGRSSYEQYF. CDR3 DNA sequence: TGTGCCAGCAGCGGGGCCGGACGGAGCTCCTACGAGCAGTACTTC.

Here the CDR3 reads CATFTGGVTYEQYF. For the CDR3, the DNA is TGTGCCACCTTCACCGGGGGGGTGACCTACGAGCAGTACTTC. This chain connects TRBV6-1 to TRBJ2-7; 8 nucleotides align to TRBD2. CDR3 length equals 14 residues. Trimming at V came to 10 bases and at J to 2 bases, leaving 10 bases not matched to a gene. CDR1 MNHNS and CDR2 SASEGT come from the germline V gene.

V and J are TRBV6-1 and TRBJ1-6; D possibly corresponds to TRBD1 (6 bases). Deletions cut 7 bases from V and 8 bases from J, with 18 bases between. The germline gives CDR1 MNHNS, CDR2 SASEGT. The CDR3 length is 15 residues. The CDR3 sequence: CASNRDTLLDSPLHF. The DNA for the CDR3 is TGTGCCAGCAACCGGGACACCTTACTGGATTCACCCCTCCACTTT.

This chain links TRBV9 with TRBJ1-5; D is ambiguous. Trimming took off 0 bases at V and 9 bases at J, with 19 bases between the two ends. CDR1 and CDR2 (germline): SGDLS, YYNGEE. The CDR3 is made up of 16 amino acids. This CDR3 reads CASSVGVWVLAGPQHF. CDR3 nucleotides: TGTGCCAGCAGCGTAGGGGTTTGGGTTCTGGCAGGGCCCCAGCATTTT. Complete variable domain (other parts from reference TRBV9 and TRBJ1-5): DSGVTQTPKHLITATGQRVTLRCSPRSGDLSVYWYQQSLDQGLQFLIQYYNGEERAKGNILERFSAQQFPDLHSELNLSSLELGDSALYFCASSVGVWVLAGPQHFGDGTRLSIL.

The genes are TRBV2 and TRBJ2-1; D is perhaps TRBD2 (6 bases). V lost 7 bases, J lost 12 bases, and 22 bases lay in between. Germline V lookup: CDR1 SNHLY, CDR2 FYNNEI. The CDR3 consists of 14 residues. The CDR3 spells CASTPELAIYAQFF. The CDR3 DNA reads TGTGCCAGCACGCCCGAACTAGCCATCTACGCGCAGTTCTTC.

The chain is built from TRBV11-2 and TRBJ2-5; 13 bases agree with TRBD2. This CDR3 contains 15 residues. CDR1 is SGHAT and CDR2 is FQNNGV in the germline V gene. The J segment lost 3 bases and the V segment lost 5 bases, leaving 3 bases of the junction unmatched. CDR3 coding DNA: TGTGCCAGCAGCCAACTAGCGGGAGGGAAAGAGACCCAGTACTTC. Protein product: CASSQLAGGKETQYF.

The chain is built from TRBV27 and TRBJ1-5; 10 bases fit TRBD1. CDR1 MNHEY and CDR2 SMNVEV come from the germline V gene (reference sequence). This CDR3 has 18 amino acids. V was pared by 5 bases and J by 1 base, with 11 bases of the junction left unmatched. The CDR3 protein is CASSGGTGELVSNQPQHF. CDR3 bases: TGTGCCAGCAGTGGAGGGACAGGGGAGCTTGTCAGCAATCAGCCCCAGCATTTT.

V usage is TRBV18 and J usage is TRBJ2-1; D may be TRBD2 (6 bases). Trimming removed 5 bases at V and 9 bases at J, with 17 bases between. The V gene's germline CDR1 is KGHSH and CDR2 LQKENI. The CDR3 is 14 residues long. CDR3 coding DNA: TGTGCCAGCTCAAGGGAGAGTGGAGCGGGTGAGCAGTTCTTC. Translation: CASSRESGAGEQFF.

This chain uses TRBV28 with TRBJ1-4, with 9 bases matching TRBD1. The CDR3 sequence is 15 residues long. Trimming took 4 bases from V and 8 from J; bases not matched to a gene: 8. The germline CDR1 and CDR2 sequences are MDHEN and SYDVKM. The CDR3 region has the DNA TGTGCCAGCAGTTCGGGACAGGGAAGAAGCGAAAAACTGTTTTTT. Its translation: CASSSGQGRSEKLFF.

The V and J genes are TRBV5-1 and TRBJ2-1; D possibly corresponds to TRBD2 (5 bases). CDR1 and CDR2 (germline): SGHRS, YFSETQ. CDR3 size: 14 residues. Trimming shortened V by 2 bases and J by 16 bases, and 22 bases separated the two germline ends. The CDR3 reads CASSFGRRYARGFF. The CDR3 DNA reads TGCGCCAGCAGCTTCGGGCGACGCTATGCCCGGGGATTCTTC.

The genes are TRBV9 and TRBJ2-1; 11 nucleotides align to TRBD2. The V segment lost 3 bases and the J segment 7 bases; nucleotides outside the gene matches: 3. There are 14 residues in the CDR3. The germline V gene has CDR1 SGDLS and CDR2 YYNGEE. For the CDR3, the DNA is TGTGCCAGCAGCGATAGCGGGGGGGCAAATGAGCAGTTCTTC. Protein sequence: CASSDSGGANEQFF. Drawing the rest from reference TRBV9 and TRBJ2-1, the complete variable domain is DSGVTQTPKHLITATGQRVTLRCSPRSGDLSVYWYQQSLDQGLQFLIQYYNGEERAKGNILERFSAQQFPDLHSELNLSSLELGDSALYFCASSDSGGANEQFFGPGTRLTVL.

CDR3 bases: TGTGCCACCTCAGACCGGATCGGGTATGAAAAACTGTTTTTT. It yields the protein CATSDRIGYEKLFF. V is TRBV6-6 and J is TRBJ1-4; D remains ambiguous. Germline CDR1 reads MNHNY; CDR2 reads SVGAGI (reference sequence). The CDR3 runs 14 residues. Trimming left V 10 bases short and J 6 bases short, with 18 bases between.

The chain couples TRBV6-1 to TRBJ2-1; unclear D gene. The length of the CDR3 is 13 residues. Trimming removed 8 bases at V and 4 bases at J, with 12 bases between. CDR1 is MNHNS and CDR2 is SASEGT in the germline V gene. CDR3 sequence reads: CASGQAVYNEQFF. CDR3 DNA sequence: TGTGCCAGCGGTCAGGCAGTGTACAATGAGCAGTTCTTC.

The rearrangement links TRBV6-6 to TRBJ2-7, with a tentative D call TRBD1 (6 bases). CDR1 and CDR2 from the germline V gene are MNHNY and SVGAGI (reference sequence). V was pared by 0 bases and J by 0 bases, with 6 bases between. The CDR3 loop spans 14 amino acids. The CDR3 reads CASSYSDSSYEQYF. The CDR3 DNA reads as TGTGCCAGCAGTTACTCGGACAGCTCCTACGAGCAGTACTTC.